This T cell receptor (beta chain) was retrieved from a study of T cell clones after liver transplantation. Across the whole study: Three of the eight recipients were HCV-positive; the rest had non-autoimmune, non-viral transplant indications.

V lost 4 bases, J lost 0 bases, and 14 bases lay in between. The CDR3 has 16 residues. The germline V gene has CDR1 SGHRS and CDR2 YFSETQ. The study, taken as a whole, reports: Compared with third party-reactive sequences, donor-reactive ones declined more, independent of withdrawal success. Post-transplant time points were not standardized, so conclusions are preliminary.

Using immunoSEQ multiplex PCR, the repertoire was profiled, and TCRdb retains in-frame clones only, with some absent. The sample holds around 110,000 clones, roughly nine tenths seen once. Note on this clone: As yet, its antigen is unknown.

The V call is TRBV5-1, the J call TRBJ1-3, with a weak D call TRBD1 (6 bases). The source material was CD4+ T cells from blood, sampled 12 months after liver transplant. The TCR sequence derives from a human patient who received a liver transplant. T cells may partly derive from the graft donor. CDR3 sequence (DNA): TGCGCCAGCAGCCGGGACACCGGAGCCTCTGGAAACACCATATATTTT. Encoded protein: CASSRDTGASGNTIYF.